This TCR beta chain was sequenced during a study of shared clonotypes between healthy human individuals. General study results and limits: Across subsets, estimated richness was generally greater for naive than for memory populations.

Clones were read by immunoSEQ multiplex PCR, and TCRdb kept only the in-frame ones, dropping some. This sample has a few hundred thousand clones, with less than 98% found just once. As to this clone: The antigen is unknown.

The CDR3 contains 14 residues. Germline CDR1 and CDR2: SGHRS and YFSETQ. With 0 bases removed from V and 2 bases from J, the gap between germline ends came to 9 bases. The source material was naive CD4+ T cells sorted from blood. Subset in this sample: CD45RA+ positively selected. The TCR sequence derives from a woman under 40 in good health. The chain uses TRBV5-1 and TRBJ2-7; D call uncertain. CDR3 residues: CASSLAYGPYEQYF. The CDR3 DNA is TGCGCCAGCAGCTTGGCCTATGGCCCCTACGAGCAGTACTTC. Supplemented by reference TRBV5-1 and TRBJ2-7, the full variable domain reads KAGVTQTPRYLIKTRGQQVTLSCSPISGHRSVSWYQQTPGQGLQFLFEYFSETQRNKGNFPGRFSGRQFSNSRSEMNVSTLELGDSALYLCASSLAYGPYEQYFGPGTRLTVT.